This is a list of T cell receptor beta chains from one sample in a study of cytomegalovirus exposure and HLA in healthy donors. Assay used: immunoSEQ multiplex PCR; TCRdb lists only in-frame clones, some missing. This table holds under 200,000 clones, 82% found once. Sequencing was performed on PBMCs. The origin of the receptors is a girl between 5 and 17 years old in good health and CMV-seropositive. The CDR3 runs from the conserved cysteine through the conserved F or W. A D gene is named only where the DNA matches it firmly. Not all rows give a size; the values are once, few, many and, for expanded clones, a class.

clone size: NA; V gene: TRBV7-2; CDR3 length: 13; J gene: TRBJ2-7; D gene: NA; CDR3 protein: CASSLLPSYEQYF; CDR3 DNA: TGTGCCAGCAGCTTACTACCATCCTACGAGCAGTACTTC
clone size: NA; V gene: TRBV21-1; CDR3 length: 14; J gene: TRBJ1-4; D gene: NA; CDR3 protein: CASSTRDRDEKLFF; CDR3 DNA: TGTGCCAGCAGCACCCGGGACAGGGATGAAAAACTGTTTTTT
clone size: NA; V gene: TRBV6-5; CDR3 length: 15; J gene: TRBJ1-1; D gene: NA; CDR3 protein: CASSYSAGANTEAFF; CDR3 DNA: TGTGCCAGCAGTTACTCCGCGGGGGCCAACACTGAAGCTTTCTTT
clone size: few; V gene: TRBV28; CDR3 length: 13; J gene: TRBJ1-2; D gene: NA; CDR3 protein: CASSLGGNYGYTF; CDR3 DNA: TGTGCCAGCAGTTTAGGGGGGAACTATGGCTACACCTTC
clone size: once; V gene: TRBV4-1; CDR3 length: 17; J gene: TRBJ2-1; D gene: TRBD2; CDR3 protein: CASSQDAGTSGAIEQFF; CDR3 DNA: TGCGCCAGCAGCCAAGATGCAGGGACTAGCGGGGCCATTGAGCAGTTCTTC
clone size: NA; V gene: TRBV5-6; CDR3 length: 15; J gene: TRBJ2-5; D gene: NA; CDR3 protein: CASSLAPGTRETQYF; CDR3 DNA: TGTGCCAGCAGCTTAGCCCCGGGAACGCGGGAGACCCAGTACTTC
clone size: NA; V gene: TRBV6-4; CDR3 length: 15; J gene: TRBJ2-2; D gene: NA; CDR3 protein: CASSGFYRITGELFF; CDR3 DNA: TGTGCCAGCAGTGGCTTCTACAGGATCACCGGGGAGCTGTTTTTT
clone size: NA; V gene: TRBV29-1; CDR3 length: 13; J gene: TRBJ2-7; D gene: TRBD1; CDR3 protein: CSVRETGAYEQYF; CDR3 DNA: TGCAGCGTGCGCGAGACAGGGGCCTACGAGCAGTACTTC
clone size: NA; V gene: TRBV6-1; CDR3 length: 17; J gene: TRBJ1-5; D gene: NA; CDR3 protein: CASSEVGTRGGGQPQHF; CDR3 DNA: TGTGCCAGCAGTGAAGTCGGGACTCGAGGAGGAGGTCAGCCCCAGCATTTT
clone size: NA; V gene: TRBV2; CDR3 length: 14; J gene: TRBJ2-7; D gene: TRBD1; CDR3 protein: CASSLQGSSYEQYF; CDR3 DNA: TGTGCCAGCAGCCTACAGGGGAGCTCCTACGAGCAGTACTTC
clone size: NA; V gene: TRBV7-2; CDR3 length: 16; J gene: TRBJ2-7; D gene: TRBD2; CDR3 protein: CASSLKRASGSYEQYF; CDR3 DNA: TGTGCCAGCAGCTTAAAGAGGGCTAGCGGGAGCTACGAGCAGTACTTC
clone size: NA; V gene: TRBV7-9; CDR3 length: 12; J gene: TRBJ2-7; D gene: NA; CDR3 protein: CASSFGHGEQYF; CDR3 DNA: TGTGCCAGCAGCTTTGGGCACGGCGAGCAGTACTTC
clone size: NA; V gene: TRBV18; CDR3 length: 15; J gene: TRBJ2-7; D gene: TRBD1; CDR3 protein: CASSPSGQGVYEQYF; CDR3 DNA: TGTGCCAGCTCACCATCGGGACAGGGAGTCTACGAGCAGTACTTC